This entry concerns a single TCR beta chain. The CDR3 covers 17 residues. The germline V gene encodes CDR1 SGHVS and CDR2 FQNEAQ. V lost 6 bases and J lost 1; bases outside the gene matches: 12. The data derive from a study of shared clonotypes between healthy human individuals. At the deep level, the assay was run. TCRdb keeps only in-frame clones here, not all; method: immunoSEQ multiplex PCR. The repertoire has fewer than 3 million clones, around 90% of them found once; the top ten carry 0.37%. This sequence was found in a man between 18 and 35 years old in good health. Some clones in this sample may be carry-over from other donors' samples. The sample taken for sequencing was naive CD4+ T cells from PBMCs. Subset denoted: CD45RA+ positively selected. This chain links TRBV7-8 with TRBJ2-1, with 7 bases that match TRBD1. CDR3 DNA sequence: TGTGCCAGCAGAATGGCAATCCGGGACAGATCCTACAATGAGCAGTTCTTC. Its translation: CASRMAIRDRSYNEQFF. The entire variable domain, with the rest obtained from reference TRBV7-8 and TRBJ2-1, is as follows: GAGVSQSPRYKVAKRGQDVALRCDPISGHVSLFWYQQALGQGPEFLTYFQNEAQLDKSGLPSDRFFAERPEGSVSTLKIQRTQQEDSAVYLCASRMAIRDRSYNEQFFGPGTRLTVL.